This T cell receptor (beta chain) emerged from a study of T cell responses to AZD1222 COVID-19 vaccine. Study-wide points: Unmutated variant regions are reportedly the target of nearly half of TCRs that are spike-specific.

Data came from immunoSEQ multiplex PCR; TCRdb stores just in-frame clones and leaves some out. This repertoire shows about 260,000 clones, approximately 95% found once; its top ten account for approximately 0.52%. This CDR3 has 17 residues. V was clipped by 2 bases and J by 4 bases, with 18 bases between them. In germline, CDR1 is MNHEY, CDR2 SMNVEV (reference sequence). Of note for this clone: What it recognizes is unknown.

This sequence was found in an adult in good health. The gene calls are TRBV27 and TRBJ2-1, with D maybe TRBD2 (5 bases). Sequenced here: peripheral blood, sampled on day 0 of AZD1222 vaccination. The CDR3: CASSLGLGLDTYNEQFF. CDR3 bases: TGTGCCAGCAGTTTAGGACTTGGGCTAGATACGTACAATGAGCAGTTCTTC.